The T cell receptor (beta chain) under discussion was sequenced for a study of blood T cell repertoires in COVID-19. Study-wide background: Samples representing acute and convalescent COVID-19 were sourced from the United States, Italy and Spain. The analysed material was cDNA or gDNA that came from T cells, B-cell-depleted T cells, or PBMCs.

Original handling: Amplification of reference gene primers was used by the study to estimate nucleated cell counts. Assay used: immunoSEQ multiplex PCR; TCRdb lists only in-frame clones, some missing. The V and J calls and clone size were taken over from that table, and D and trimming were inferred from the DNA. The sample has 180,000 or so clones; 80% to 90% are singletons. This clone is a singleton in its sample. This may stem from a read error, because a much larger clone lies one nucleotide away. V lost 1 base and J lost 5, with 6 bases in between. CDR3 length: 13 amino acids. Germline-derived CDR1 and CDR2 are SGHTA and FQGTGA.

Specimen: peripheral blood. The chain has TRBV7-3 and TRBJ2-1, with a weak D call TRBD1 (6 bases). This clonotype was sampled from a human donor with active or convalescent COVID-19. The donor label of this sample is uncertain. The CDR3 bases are TGTGCCAGCAGCTTAAACAGGGACAATGAGCAGTTCTTC. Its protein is CASSLNRDNEQFF.